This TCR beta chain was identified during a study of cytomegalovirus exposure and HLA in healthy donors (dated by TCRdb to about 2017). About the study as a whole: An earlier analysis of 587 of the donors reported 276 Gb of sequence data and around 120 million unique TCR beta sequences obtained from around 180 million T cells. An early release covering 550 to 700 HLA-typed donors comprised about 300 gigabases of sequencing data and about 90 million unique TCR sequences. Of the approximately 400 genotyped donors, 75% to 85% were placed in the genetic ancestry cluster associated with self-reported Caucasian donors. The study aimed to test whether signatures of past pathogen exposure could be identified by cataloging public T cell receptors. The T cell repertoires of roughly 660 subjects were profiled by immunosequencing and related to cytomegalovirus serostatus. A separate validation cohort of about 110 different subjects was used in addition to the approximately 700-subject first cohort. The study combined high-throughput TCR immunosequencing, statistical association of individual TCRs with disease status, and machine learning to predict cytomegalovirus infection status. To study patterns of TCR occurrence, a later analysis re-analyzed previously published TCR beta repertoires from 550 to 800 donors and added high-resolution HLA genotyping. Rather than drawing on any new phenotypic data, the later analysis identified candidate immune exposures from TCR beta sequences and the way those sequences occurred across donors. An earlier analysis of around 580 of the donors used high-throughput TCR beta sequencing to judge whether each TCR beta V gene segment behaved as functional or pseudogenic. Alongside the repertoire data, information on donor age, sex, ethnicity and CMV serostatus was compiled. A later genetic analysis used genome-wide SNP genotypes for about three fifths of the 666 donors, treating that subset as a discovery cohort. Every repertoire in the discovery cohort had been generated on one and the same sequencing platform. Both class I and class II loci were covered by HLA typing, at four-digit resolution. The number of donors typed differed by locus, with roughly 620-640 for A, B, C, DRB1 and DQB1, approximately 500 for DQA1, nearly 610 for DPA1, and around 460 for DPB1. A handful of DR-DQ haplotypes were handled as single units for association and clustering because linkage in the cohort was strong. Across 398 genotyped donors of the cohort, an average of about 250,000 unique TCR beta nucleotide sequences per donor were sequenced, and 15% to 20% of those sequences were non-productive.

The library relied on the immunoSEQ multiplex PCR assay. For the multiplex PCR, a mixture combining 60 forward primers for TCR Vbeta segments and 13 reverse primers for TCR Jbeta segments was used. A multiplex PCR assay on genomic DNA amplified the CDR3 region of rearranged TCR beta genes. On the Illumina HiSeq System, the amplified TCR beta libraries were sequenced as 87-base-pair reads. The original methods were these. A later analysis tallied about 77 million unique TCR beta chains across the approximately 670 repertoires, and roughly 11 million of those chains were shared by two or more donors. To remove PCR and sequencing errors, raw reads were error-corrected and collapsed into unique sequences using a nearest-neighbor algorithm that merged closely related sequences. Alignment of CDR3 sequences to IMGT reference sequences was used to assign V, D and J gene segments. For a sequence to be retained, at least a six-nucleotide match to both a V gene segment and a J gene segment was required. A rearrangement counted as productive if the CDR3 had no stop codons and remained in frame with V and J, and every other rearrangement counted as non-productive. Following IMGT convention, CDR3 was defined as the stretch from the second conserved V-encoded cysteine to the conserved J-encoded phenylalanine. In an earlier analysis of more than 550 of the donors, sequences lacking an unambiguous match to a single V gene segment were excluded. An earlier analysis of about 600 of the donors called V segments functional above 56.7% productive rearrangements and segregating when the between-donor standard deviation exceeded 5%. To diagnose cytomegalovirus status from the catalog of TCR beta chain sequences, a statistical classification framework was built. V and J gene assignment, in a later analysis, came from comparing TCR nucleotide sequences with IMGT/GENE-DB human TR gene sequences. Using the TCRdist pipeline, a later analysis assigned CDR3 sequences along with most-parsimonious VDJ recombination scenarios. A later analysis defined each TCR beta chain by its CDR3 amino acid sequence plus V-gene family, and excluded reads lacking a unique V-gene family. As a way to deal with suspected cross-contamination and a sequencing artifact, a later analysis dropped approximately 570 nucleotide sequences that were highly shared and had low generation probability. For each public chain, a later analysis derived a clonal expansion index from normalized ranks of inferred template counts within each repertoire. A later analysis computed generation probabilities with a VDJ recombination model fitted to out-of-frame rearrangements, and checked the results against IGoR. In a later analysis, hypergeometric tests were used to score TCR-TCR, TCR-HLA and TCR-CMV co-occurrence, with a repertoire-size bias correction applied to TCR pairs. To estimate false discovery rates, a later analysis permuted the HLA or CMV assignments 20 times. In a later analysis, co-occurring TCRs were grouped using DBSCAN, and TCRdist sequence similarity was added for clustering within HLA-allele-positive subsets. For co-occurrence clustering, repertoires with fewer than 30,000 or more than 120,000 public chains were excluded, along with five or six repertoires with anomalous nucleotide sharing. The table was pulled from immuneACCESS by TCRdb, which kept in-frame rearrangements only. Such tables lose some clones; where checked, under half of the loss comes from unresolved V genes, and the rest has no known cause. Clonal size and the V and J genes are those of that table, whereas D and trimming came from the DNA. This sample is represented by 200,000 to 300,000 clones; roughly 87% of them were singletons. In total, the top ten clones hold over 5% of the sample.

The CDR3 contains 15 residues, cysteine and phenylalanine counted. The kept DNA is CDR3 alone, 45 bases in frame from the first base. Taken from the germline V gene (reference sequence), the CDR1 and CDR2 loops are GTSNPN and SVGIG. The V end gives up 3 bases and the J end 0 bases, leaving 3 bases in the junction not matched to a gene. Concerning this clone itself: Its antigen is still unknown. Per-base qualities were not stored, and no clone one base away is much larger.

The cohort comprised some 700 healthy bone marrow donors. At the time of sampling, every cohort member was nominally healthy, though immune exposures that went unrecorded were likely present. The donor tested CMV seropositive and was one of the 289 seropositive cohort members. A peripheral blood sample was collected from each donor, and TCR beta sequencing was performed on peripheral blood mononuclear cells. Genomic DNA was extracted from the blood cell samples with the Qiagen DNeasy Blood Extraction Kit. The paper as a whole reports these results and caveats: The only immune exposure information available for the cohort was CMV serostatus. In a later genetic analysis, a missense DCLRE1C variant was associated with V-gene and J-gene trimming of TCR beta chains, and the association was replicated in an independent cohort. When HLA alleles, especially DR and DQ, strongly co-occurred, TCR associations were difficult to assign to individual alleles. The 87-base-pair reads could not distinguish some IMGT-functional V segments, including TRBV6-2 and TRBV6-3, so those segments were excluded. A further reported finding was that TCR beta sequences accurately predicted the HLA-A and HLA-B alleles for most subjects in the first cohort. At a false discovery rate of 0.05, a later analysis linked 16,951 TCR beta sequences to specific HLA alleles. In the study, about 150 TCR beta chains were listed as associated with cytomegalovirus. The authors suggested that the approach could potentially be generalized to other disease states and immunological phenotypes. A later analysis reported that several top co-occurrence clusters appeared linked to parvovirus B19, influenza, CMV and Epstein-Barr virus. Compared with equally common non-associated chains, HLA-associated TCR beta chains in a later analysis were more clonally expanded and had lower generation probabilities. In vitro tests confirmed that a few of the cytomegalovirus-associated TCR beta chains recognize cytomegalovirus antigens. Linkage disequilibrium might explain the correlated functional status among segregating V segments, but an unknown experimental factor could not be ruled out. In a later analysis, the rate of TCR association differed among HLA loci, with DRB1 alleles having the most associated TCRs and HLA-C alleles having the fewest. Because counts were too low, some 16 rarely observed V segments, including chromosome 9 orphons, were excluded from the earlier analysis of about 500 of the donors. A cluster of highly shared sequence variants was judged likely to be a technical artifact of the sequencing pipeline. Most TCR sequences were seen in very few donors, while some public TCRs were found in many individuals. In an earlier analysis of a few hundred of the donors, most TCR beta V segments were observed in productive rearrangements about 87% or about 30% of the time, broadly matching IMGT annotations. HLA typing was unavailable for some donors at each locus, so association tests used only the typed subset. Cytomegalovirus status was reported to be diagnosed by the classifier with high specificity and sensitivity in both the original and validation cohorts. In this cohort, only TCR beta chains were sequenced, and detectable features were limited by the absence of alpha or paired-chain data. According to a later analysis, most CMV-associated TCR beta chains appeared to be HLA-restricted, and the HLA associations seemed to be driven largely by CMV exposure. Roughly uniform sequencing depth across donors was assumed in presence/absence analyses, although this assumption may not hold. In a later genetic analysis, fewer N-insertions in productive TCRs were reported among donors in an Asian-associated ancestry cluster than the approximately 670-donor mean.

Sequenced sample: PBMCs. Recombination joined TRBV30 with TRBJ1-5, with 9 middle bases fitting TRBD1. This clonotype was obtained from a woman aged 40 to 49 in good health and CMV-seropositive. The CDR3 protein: CAWRDRGYSNQPQHF. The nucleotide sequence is TGTGCCTGGAGGGACAGGGGCTATAGCAATCAGCCCCAGCATTTT.